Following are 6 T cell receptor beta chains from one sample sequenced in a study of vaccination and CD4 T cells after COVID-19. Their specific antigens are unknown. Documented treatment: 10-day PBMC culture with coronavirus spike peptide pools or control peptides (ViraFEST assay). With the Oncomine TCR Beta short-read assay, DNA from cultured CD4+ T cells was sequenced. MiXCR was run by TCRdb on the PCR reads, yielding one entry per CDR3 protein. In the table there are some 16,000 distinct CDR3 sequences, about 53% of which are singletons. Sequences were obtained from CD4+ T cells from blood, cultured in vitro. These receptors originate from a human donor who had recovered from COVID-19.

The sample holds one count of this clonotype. As DNA, the CDR3 is TGTGCCAGCACCGACAGGGGGTATTCGGCTGTGCAGTTCTTC. Amino acids: CASTDRGYSAVQFF. The rearrangement joins TRBV6-2 or TRBV6-3 to TRBJ2-1; 9 nucleotides line up with TRBD1. V gave up 7 bases and J gave up 12 bases; unmatched junction bases: 13. Germline V CDR1 and CDR2: MNHEY, SVGEGT. This CDR3 is 14 amino acids long.

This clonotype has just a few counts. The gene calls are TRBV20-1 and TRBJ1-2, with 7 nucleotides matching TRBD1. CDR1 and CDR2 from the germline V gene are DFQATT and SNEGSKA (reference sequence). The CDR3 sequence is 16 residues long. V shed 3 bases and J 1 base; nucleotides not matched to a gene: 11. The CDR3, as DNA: TGCAGTGCTAGGGTCGGATCGGGACAGCTTAACTATGGCTACACCTTC. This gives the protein CSARVGSGQLNYGYTF.

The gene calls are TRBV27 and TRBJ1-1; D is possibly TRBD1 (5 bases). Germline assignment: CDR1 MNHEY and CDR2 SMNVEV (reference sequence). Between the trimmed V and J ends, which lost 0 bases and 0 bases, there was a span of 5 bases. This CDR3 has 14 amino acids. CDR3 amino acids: CASSLSGVNTEAFF. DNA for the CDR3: TGTGCCAGCAGTTTATCAGGGGTGAACACTGAAGCTTTCTTT.

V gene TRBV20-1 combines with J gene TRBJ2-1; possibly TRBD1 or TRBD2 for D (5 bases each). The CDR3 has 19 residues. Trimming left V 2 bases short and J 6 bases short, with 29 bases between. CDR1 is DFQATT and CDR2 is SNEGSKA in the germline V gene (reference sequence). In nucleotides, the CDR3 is TGCAGTGCTAGATTTTACGGGCACGGTAAGATCGGGGCATCCAATGAGCAGTTCTTC. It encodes CSARFYGHGKIGASNEQFF.

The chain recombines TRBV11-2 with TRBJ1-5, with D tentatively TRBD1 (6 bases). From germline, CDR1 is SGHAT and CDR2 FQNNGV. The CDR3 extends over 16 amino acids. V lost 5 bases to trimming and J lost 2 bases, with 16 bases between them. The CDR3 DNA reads TGTGCCAGCAGCAGCGGGGGCACGGTTGGCAATCAGCCCCAGCATTTT. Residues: CASSSGGTVGNQPQHF.

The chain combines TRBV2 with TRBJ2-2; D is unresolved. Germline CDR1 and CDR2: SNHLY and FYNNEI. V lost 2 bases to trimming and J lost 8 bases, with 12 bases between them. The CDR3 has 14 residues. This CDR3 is CASSEIKGSGELFF. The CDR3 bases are TGTGCCAGCAGTGAAATTAAGGGATCTGGGGAGCTGTTTTTT.